This T cell receptor (beta chain) came from a study of cytomegalovirus exposure and HLA in healthy donors. Study outcomes and limitations: In a later analysis, several top co-occurrence clusters appeared linked to parvovirus B19, influenza, CMV and Epstein-Barr virus. The productive fraction for most TCR beta V segments was about 87% or about 30% in an earlier analysis. Many donors carried some public TCRs, although rarity characterized most TCR sequences.

Amplification used 60 Vbeta primers and 13 Jbeta primers. TCRdb's copy holds only in-frame clones and misses some; the assay was immunoSEQ multiplex PCR. The data hold some 120,000 clones, with roughly 70% observed a single time. This clone came up once. Its specificity is not known. The V gene's germline CDR1 is MDHEN and CDR2 SYDVKM. V shed 6 bases and J shed 4 bases, with 10 bases lying between them. CDR3 length equals 12 residues. This TCR was sampled from a man aged 35 to 55 in good health and CMV-seropositive. The V gene is TRBV28, the J gene TRBJ2-7, with D unresolved. Specimen: PBMCs. The CDR3 nucleotides read TGTGCCAGCAGAATAGATAATTACGAGCAGTACTTC. The encoded protein is CASRIDNYEQYF.